This is a list of T cell receptor beta chains from one sample in a study of T cells after yellow fever vaccination. TCRdb fed the 5' RACE reads into MiXCR, producing one record per CDR3 protein. The profile shows over 110,000 distinct CDR3 sequences, about 8% of them singletons. This material consisted of CD4+ T cells sorted from PBMCs, taken 5 days after the yellow fever booster vaccination. The receptors shown here come from a man younger than 40 who received the YFV17D yellow fever vaccine. CDR3s include the opening cysteine and the closing phenylalanine or tryptophan. D genes are given only for firm matches. The listing skips clone size in some rows; elsewhere it reads once, few, many or a size class.

D | J | size | V | DNA | CDR3
- | TRBJ2-7 | many | TRBV12-3/TRBV12-4 | TGTGCCAGCACGGCGGGCGGCGGAACCTACGAGCAGTACTTC | CASTAGGGTYEQYF
- | TRBJ2-1 | many | TRBV14 | TGTGCCAGCAGCCAAGGGTGGAGCTACAATGAGCAGTTCTTC | CASSQGWSYNEQFF
- | TRBJ2-7 | many | TRBV5-5 | TGTGCCAGCAGCTCCTCTGCAGGGTCATACGAGCAGTACTTC | CASSSSAGSYEQYF
TRBD2 | TRBJ2-1 | many | TRBV24-1 | TGTGCCACCAGTGATCCGACTAGCGGGAGATCCGATGAGCAGTTCTTC | CATSDPTSGRSDEQFF
TRBD2 | TRBJ2-5 | many | TRBV6-5 | TGTGCCAGCAGTTTCGGACTAGCGGGGGGGACCCAGTACTTC | CASSFGLAGGTQYF
- | TRBJ1-2 | many | TRBV12-3/TRBV12-4 | TGTGCCAGCAGTACCGCGTTCAACTATGGCTACACCTTC | CASSTAFNYGYTF
TRBD1 | TRBJ2-3 | - | TRBV5-1 | TGCGCCACACCGGGACAGAGAGCAGATACGCAGTATTTT | CATPGQRADTQYF
TRBD2 | TRBJ2-1 | many | TRBV15 | TGTGCCACCAGCAGAGATTTCGCTAGCGGCAATGAGCAGTTCTTC | CATSRDFASGNEQFF
TRBD2 | TRBJ2-7 | many | TRBV6-5 | TGTGCCAGCAGGGACTCTAGCGGGAGGGCCTCCGAGCAGTACTTC | CASRDSSGRASEQYF
- | TRBJ2-7 | many | TRBV18 | TGTGCCAGCTCACCACCTCTGAGCGGAGAGCAGTACTTC | CASSPPLSGEQYF
- | TRBJ2-7 | many | TRBV29-1 | TGCAGCGTTGAAGGCCCCAGGGGTGGCGAGCAGTACTTC | CSVEGPRGGEQYF
TRBD1 | TRBJ2-7 | - | TRBV5-1 | TGCGCCAGCAGCACAACGGGACAGGGGGCTAGAGAGCAGTACTTC | CASSTTGQGAREQYF
TRBD2 | TRBJ2-1 | many | TRBV20-1 | TGCAGTGCTAGAGATGCTCGGGGCCTAGCGGGATACAATGAGCAGTTCTTC | CSARDARGLAGYNEQFF
TRBD1 | TRBJ2-5 | many | TRBV12-3/TRBV12-4 | TGTGCCAGCAGTTTAGGGGGGACAGAGCAAGAGACCCAGTACTTC | CASSLGGTEQETQYF
- | TRBJ2-7 | many | TRBV6-5 | TGTGCCAGCAGCGGGAGTGTTGTTAGCGAGCAGTACTTC | CASSGSVVSEQYF
TRBD1 | TRBJ1-5 | many | TRBV20-1 | TGCAGTTCCAAACAGGGGAATCAGCCCCAGCATTTT | CSSKQGNQPQHF
- | TRBJ2-7 | many | TRBV28 | TGTGCCAGCAGTTTACGGTACGAGCAGTACTTC | CASSLRYEQYF
TRBD1 | TRBJ1-5 | many | TRBV6-2/TRBV6-3 | TGTGCCAGCATGCCACAGGGGGCGGGATTCACAGTCCCCCAGCATTTT | CASMPQGAGFTVPQHF
- | TRBJ1-5 | few | TRBV20-1 | TGCAGTGCTAGACCCGGCGATTTTAGCAATCAGCCCCAGCATTTT | CSARPGDFSNQPQHF
- | TRBJ2-7 | many | TRBV1 | TGCACCAGCAGCCAAGGGGCTAGCATCTACGAGCAGTACTTC | CTSSQGASIYEQYF
- | TRBJ2-3 | few | TRBV28 | TGTGCCAGCACAGACACTAGCACAGATACGCAGTATTTT | CASTDTSTDTQYF
- | TRBJ2-2 | many | TRBV3-1 | TGTGCCAGCAGCCAATTGAGCGGCGCCGGGGAGCTGTTTTTT | CASSQLSGAGELFF
- | TRBJ1-1 | - | TRBV5-1 | TGCGCCAGCAGCCAGCAATCTAAGGACTCTGAAGCTTTCTTT | CASSQQSKDSEAFF
- | TRBJ1-6 | many | TRBV5-1 | TGCGCCAGCAGCTTGAGGGATAATAATTCACCCCTCCACTTT | CASSLRDNNSPLHF
TRBD2 | TRBJ2-7 | many | TRBV12-3/TRBV12-4 | TGTGCCAGCAGTTTAAGACTAGCGGGACGGATCTACGAGCAGTACTTC | CASSLRLAGRIYEQYF
- | TRBJ2-7 | many | TRBV12-3/TRBV12-4 | TGTGCCAGCAGTTCCGGAACGGGCGCGCGAGGGCAGTACTTC | CASSSGTGARGQYF
- | TRBJ1-5 | - | TRBV19 | TGTGCCAGTAGGCGGGGGATGCAGCAGCCCCAGCATTTT | CASRRGMQQPQHF
TRBD2 | TRBJ2-5 | many | TRBV7-2 | TGTGCCAGCAGCCCGAGGCTAGCGGCCTCGGCCCAGTACTTC | CASSPRLAASAQYF
TRBD1 | TRBJ1-1 | - | TRBV23-1 | TGCGCCAGCAGTCACTGTCATTCAGTGTCCGGGACAGGGGGCATCGAAGCTTTCTTT | CASSHCHSVSGTGGIEAFF
- | TRBJ2-3 | many | TRBV2 | TGTGCCAGCAGTGCCGCGCGGGCCACAGATACGCAGTATTTT | CASSAARATDTQYF
TRBD2 | TRBJ2-1 | many | TRBV20-1 | TGCAGTGCAACCACCGGGACTAGCTCCTACAATGAGCAGTTCTTC | CSATTGTSSYNEQFF
TRBD2 | TRBJ2-7 | many | TRBV11-2 | TGTGCCAGCAGCTTGCCACGGACTAGCGGGAGGATGACCTACGAGCAGTACTTC | CASSLPRTSGRMTYEQYF
TRBD2 | TRBJ2-7 | many | TRBV7-8 | TGTGCCAGCAGCTTAGGTACGGGGAGGGCCTACGAGCAGTACTTC | CASSLGTGRAYEQYF
TRBD2 | TRBJ2-3 | many | TRBV12-3/TRBV12-4 | TGTGCCAGCCCTCCAACTAGCGGGAGGCCGATTAGCACAGATACGCAGTATTTT | CASPPTSGRPISTDTQYF
- | TRBJ2-7 | many | TRBV6-2/TRBV6-3 | TGTGCCAGCAATAGCCCCACCTCCTACGAGCAGTACTTC | CASNSPTSYEQYF
- | TRBJ2-5 | many | TRBV5-1 | TGCGCCAGCAGCTATAGTCGTGGAGTCCAAGAGACCCAGTACTTC | CASSYSRGVQETQYF
- | TRBJ2-7 | many | TRBV12-3/TRBV12-4 | TGTGCCAGCAGTTTTCCAGGGGGGTACGAGCAGTACTTC | CASSFPGGYEQYF
TRBD1 | TRBJ2-1 | many | TRBV6-6 | TGTGCCAGCAGTATCCCGGGACAGGGGGGGGTCTTC | CASSIPGQGGVF
- | TRBJ1-2 | many | TRBV7-2 | TGTGCCAGCAGCTTACCCCTACGGGGGAAAGACTATGGCTACACCTTC | CASSLPLRGKDYGYTF
- | TRBJ2-4 | many | TRBV6-5 | TGTGCCAGCAGTACCCGGGAACCTCTAGCCAAAAACATTCAGTACTTC | CASSTREPLAKNIQYF
- | TRBJ1-3 | - | TRBV18 | TGTGCCAGCTCACCCTCCGGGAGCGCCGCTGGAAACACCATATATTTT | CASSPSGSAAGNTIYF
TRBD2 | TRBJ2-2 | many | TRBV9 | TGTGCCAGCAGCGTAGGTAGCGGGACCGGGGAGCTGTTTTTT | CASSVGSGTGELFF
- | TRBJ2-1 | few | TRBV10-3 | TGTGCCATCAGTGCCTCCCCTAAGGGCGGAGAATCCTACAATGAGCAGTTCTTC | CAISASPKGGESYNEQFF
- | TRBJ1-5 | many | TRBV12-3/TRBV12-4 | TGTGCCAGCAGTTTGCGAGGTAAACCCCAGCATTTT | CASSLRGKPQHF
- | TRBJ2-3 | many | TRBV20-1 | TGCAGTGCCTCGACCACAGATACGCAGTATTTT | CSASTTDTQYF
- | TRBJ2-7 | many | TRBV3-1 | TGTGCCAGCAGCCAACGGGCGATCACCCTCTTAGGAGAGCAGTACTTC | CASSQRAITLLGEQYF
- | TRBJ2-7 | - | TRBV6-2/TRBV6-3 | TGTGCCAGCAGCCGAGAGTACTGGAACTCCTACGAGCAGTACTTC | CASSREYWNSYEQYF
- | TRBJ2-2 | many | TRBV29-1 | TGCAGGCGCCGGGGGCTCCAGAACACCGGGGAGCTGTTTTTT | CRRRGLQNTGELFF
TRBD2 | TRBJ2-7 | many | TRBV20-1 | TGCAGTGCTAAGCGGGGACCGGGTGTGCAGTACTTC | CSAKRGPGVQYF
TRBD1 | TRBJ2-7 | many | TRBV7-2 | TGTGCCAGCAGCTCCGGGACAGGGGGGGCCTACGAGCAGTACTTC | CASSSGTGGAYEQYF
- | TRBJ2-1 | many | TRBV5-1 | TGCGCCAGCAGCTTGGAAGGGTTCTACAATGAGCAGTTCTTC | CASSLEGFYNEQFF
- | TRBJ2-7 | many | TRBV18 | TGTGCCAGCTCACCACCGTCCAGGTCCTACGAGCAGTACTTC | CASSPPSRSYEQYF
TRBD2 | TRBJ2-7 | many | TRBV28 | TGTGCCAGCAACGAGGGGAGGGGAAACGAGCAGTACTTC | CASNEGRGNEQYF
- | TRBJ2-1 | many | TRBV7-9 | TGTGCCAGCAGCTCTTTAACAGGGTTGTATAACAATGAGCAGTTCTTC | CASSSLTGLYNNEQFF
- | TRBJ2-3 | - | TRBV28 | TGTGCCAGCAGTTTAATGGGCGGTTCTAGCACAGATACGCAGTATTTT | CASSLMGGSSTDTQYF
- | TRBJ2-2 | many | TRBV12-3/TRBV12-4 | TGTGCCAGCAGTCCAACAGGGCCCAACACCGGGGAGCTGTTTTTT | CASSPTGPNTGELFF
- | TRBJ1-2 | - | TRBV20-1 | TGCAGTGCCGACCAGCGGAACGGGCCAGATGGCTACACCTTC | CSADQRNGPDGYTF
- | TRBJ2-2 | many | TRBV10-3 | TGTGCCATCAGTGTCCAGGAGTTCGGGGAGCTGTTTTTT | CAISVQEFGELFF
- | TRBJ2-3 | few | TRBV3-1 | TGTGCCAGCAGCCAAGAAAGGAAGTTAAGCACAGATACGCAGTATTTT | CASSQERKLSTDTQYF